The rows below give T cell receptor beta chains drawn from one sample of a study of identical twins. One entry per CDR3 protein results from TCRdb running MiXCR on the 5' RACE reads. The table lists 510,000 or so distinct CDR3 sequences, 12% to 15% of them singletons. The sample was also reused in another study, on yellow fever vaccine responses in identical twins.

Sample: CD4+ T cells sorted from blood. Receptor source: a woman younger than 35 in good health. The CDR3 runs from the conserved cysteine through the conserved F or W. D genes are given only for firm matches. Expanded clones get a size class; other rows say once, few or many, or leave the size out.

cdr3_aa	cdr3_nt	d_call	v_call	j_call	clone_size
CASSTGTETQYF	TGTGCCAGCAGTACCGGGACTGAGACCCAGTACTTC	.	TRBV12-3/TRBV12-4	TRBJ2-5	.
CASSVGQGYNYGYTF	TGTGCCAGCAGCGTCGGACAGGGATATAACTATGGCTACACCTTC	TRBD1	TRBV9	TRBJ1-2	few
CASSFSDRNNYGYTF	TGTGCCAGCAGTTTCTCCGACCGTAATAACTATGGCTACACCTTC	.	TRBV12-3/TRBV12-4	TRBJ1-2	few
CASSFTTGPTSGNYGYTF	TGTGCCAGCAGCTTTACCACGGGCCCTACCTCCGGAAACTATGGCTACACCTTC	.	TRBV11-2	TRBJ1-2	.
CAISQERYGYTF	TGTGCCATCAGTCAGGAGAGGTATGGCTACACCTTC	.	TRBV10-3	TRBJ1-2	.
CASSFQGENNEQFF	TGCGCCAGCAGCTTCCAGGGAGAAAACAATGAGCAGTTCTTC	.	TRBV5-1	TRBJ2-1	few
CASSFGLTRVQETQYF	TGCGCCAGCAGCTTCGGACTAACCCGGGTCCAAGAGACCCAGTACTTC	.	TRBV5-1	TRBJ2-5	.
CASSLAIAAKEQFF	TGTGCCAGCAGTTTAGCCATAGCGGCGAAGGAGCAGTTCTTC	.	TRBV12-3/TRBV12-4	TRBJ2-1	.
CASSLAVSMNTEAFF	TGTGCCAGCAGCTTGGCCGTGTCCATGAACACTGAAGCTTTCTTT	.	TRBV5-5	TRBJ1-1	few
CASSGQYTDTQYF	TGCGCCAGCAGCGGACAGTACACAGATACGCAGTATTTT	.	TRBV5-1	TRBJ2-3	few
CASSFGLDTSAKNIQYF	TGCGCCAGCAGCTTTGGACTGGACACTTCAGCCAAAAACATTCAGTACTTC	.	TRBV5-1	TRBJ2-4	.
CASSLGGRGGFREQFF	TGTGCCAGCAGTTTAGGGGGGAGAGGTGGTTTCCGTGAGCAGTTCTTC	.	TRBV12-3/TRBV12-4	TRBJ2-1	.
CASSRQGALGTEAFF	TGTGCCAGCAGTCGACAGGGGGCATTGGGCACTGAAGCTTTCTTT	TRBD1	TRBV12-3/TRBV12-4	TRBJ1-1	many
CASSPPQGSGYWWFF	TGTGCCAGCAGCCCCCCACAGGGAAGTGGGTACTGGTGGTTCTTC	.	TRBV7-8	TRBJ2-1	.
CASSQGLAGVWDNEQFF	TGTGCCAGCAGCCAAGGACTAGCGGGAGTGTGGGACAATGAGCAGTTCTTC	TRBD2	TRBV14	TRBJ2-1	many
CAIRGQGASEQYF	TGTGCCATCAGGGGACAGGGGGCGAGCGAGCAGTACTTC	TRBD1	TRBV10-3	TRBJ2-7	few
CASSRSVSGGADTQYF	TGTGCCAGCAGCCGGTCGGTCTCCGGTGGTGCAGATACGCAGTATTTT	.	TRBV7-2	TRBJ2-3	few
CSAGPGAQVSEKLFF	TGCAGTGCTGGGCCTGGGGCCCAGGTCAGTGAAAAACTGTTTTTT	.	TRBV20-1	TRBJ1-4	few
CSAEKTGPGTPQHF	TGCAGTGCTGAAAAGACAGGGCCTGGGACGCCCCAGCATTTT	TRBD1	TRBV20-1	TRBJ1-5	.
CASSLVPGLAQPQHF	TGTGCCAGCAGTTTAGTTCCAGGGCTTGCTCAGCCCCAGCATTTT	.	TRBV28	TRBJ1-5	few
CASSVTGGLRTDTQYF	TGTGCCAGCAGCGTAACAGGGGGCCTACGCACAGATACGCAGTATTTT	TRBD1	TRBV9	TRBJ2-3	.
CSAIGGSFSYNEQFF	TGCAGTGCTATAGGGGGGTCCTTCAGTTACAATGAGCAGTTCTTC	.	TRBV20-1	TRBJ2-1	.
CASSHRVEGWYTGELFF	TGTGCCAGCAGCCATCGGGTGGAGGGCTGGTACACCGGGGAGCTGTTTTTT	.	TRBV14	TRBJ2-2	few
CASIPKETEAFF	TGTGCCAGCATCCCCAAAGAGACTGAAGCTTTCTTT	.	TRBV7-2	TRBJ1-1	few
CASSQRTSSYNEQFF	TGTGCCAGCAGTCAGCGCACGAGCTCCTACAATGAGCAGTTCTTC	.	TRBV6-4	TRBJ2-1	few
CAISVSRGSGETQYF	TGTGCCATCAGTGTGTCGCGGGGGTCGGGAGAGACCCAGTACTTC	TRBD2	TRBV10-3	TRBJ2-5	.
CSASLVVAETQYF	TGCAGTGCTAGTCTAGTAGTCGCCGAGACCCAGTACTTC	.	TRBV20-1	TRBJ2-5	.
CASSLAPTSRDNEQFF	TGCGCCAGCAGCTTGGCACCGACTAGCAGAGACAATGAGCAGTTCTTC	TRBD2	TRBV5-1	TRBJ2-1	.
CASSEWTARSNTEAFF	TGCGCCAGCAGTGAGTGGACAGCTCGTTCGAACACTGAAGCTTTCTTT	.	TRBV10-2	TRBJ1-1	.
CASSAARNQPQHF	TGTGCCAGCAGTGCCGCCCGGAATCAGCCCCAGCATTTT	.	TRBV2	TRBJ1-5	.
CSVGVGRMNTEAFF	TGCAGCGTTGGAGTCGGGCGGATGAACACTGAAGCTTTCTTT	.	TRBV29-1	TRBJ1-1	.
CASSVVREVGQTQYF	TGTGCCAGTAGTGTCGTGAGGGAAGTTGGACAGACCCAGTACTTC	.	TRBV19	TRBJ2-5	few
CASSLGQGVHEQYF	TGCGCCAGCAGCTTGGGACAGGGTGTCCACGAGCAGTACTTC	TRBD1	TRBV5-1	TRBJ2-7	many
CASSLAAGTEAFF	TGTGCCAGCAGTTTGGCAGCAGGCACTGAAGCTTTCTTT	.	TRBV12-3/TRBV12-4	TRBJ1-1	many
CASSQGQGAGTDTQYF	TGTGCCAGCAGCCAAGGGCAGGGGGCAGGCACAGATACGCAGTATTTT	TRBD1	TRBV3-1	TRBJ2-3	.
CASSLEGVSGQPQHF	TGCGCCAGCAGCTTGGAAGGGGTTTCGGGTCAGCCCCAGCATTTT	.	TRBV5-1	TRBJ1-5	few
CASTFGQYNQPQHF	TGTGCCAGCACCTTCGGACAGTACAATCAGCCCCAGCATTTT	.	TRBV12-3/TRBV12-4	TRBJ1-5	few
CASSKQDTGELFF	TGCGCCAGCAGCAAACAGGACACCGGGGAGCTGTTTTTT	.	TRBV5-1	TRBJ2-2	many
CASSPPRGMDEKLFF	TGTGCCAGCTCACCACCGAGAGGGATGGATGAAAAACTGTTTTTT	.	TRBV18	TRBJ1-4	few
CASPQETQYF	TGTGCCAGCCCTCAAGAGACCCAGTACTTC	.	TRBV21-1	TRBJ2-5	few
CASSQQTSGRQETQYF	TGTGCCAGCAGCCAACAGACTAGCGGGAGACAAGAGACCCAGTACTTC	TRBD2	TRBV14	TRBJ2-5	few
CSVEYNYNEQFF	TGCAGCGTTGAATATAACTACAATGAGCAGTTCTTC	.	TRBV29-1	TRBJ2-1	few
CASSRIRLADPYNEQFF	TGCGCCAGCAGCCGGATCAGACTAGCGGACCCTTACAATGAGCAGTTCTTC	TRBD2	TRBV4-1	TRBJ2-1	few
CASSLEQPSTDTQYF	TGCGCCAGCAGCTTGGAACAGCCAAGCACAGATACGCAGTATTTT	.	TRBV5-1	TRBJ2-3	.
CASSSTGMFHNEQFF	TGTGCCAGCAGCTCGACAGGTATGTTCCACAATGAGCAGTTCTTC	.	TRBV5-5	TRBJ2-1	few
CASSSLAGLAGPSRTDTQYF	TGTGCCAGCAGTTCCCTCGCAGGACTAGCGGGGCCCTCACGCACAGATACGCAGTATTTT	TRBD2	TRBV6-2/TRBV6-3	TRBJ2-3	.
CASSWGLEQFF	TGCGCCAGCAGCTGGGGACTGGAGCAGTTCTTC	.	TRBV5-1	TRBJ2-1	.
CASSSTGGPSGELFF	TGTGCCAGCAGCTCTACGGGGGGGCCTAGCGGGGAGCTGTTTTTT	TRBD2	TRBV7-2	TRBJ2-2	few
CASIETGGLTNTEAFF	TGTGCCAGCATCGAAACGGGGGGGTTGACGAACACTGAAGCTTTCTTT	.	TRBV6-1	TRBJ1-1	.
CASSLDGGEDKNYGYTF	TGTGCCAGCAGCTTAGATGGGGGCGAGGATAAGAACTATGGCTACACCTTC	.	TRBV11-2	TRBJ1-2	.
CASSFGTPLVSGANVLTF	TGCGCCAGCAGCTTTGGGACACCCCTAGTCTCTGGGGCCAACGTCCTGACTTTC	.	TRBV5-1	TRBJ2-6	many
CASSSGGGEQYF	TGCGCCAGCAGCTCGGGCGGTGGCGAGCAGTACTTC	.	TRBV5-1	TRBJ2-7	once
CASGTATDTQYF	TGTGCCAGCGGTACTGCCACAGATACGCAGTATTTT	.	TRBV21-1	TRBJ2-3	few
CASSFGGNRPQHF	TGTGCCAGCAGTTTTGGAGGGAATCGGCCCCAGCATTTT	.	TRBV12-3/TRBV12-4	TRBJ1-5	few
CASSRSGTGSSGNTIYF	TGTGCCAGCAGTCGATCCGGGACAGGAAGCTCTGGAAACACCATATATTTT	TRBD1	TRBV12-3/TRBV12-4	TRBJ1-3	many
CASSEDFQTQYF	TGTGCCAGCAGTGAAGACTTTCAGACCCAGTACTTC	.	TRBV2	TRBJ2-5	.
CASSEIDTEAFF	TGTGCCAGCAGTGAGATTGACACTGAAGCTTTCTTT	.	TRBV12-3/TRBV12-4	TRBJ1-1	.
CASSSDSSYEQYF	TGTGCCAGCAGTTCTGACAGTTCCTACGAGCAGTACTTC	.	TRBV12-3/TRBV12-4	TRBJ2-7	few
CASSEERVVGNQPQHF	TGTGCCAGCAGTGAAGAAAGGGTTGTTGGCAATCAGCCCCAGCATTTT	.	TRBV2	TRBJ1-5	few